Each of the 20 T cell receptor beta chains below was sequenced from the same sample in a study of cytomegalovirus exposure and HLA in healthy donors. PCR used 60 Vbeta primers and 13 Jbeta primers. Generated by immunoSEQ multiplex PCR, the TCRdb table keeps only in-frame clones and is missing some. In the table there are about 160,000 clones, about 71% of which are singletons. Specimen: PBMCs. All receptors come from a man aged 45-60 years in good health and CMV-seronegative.

The V call is TRBV5-4, the J call TRBJ1-4, with D possibly being TRBD1 (6 bases). V was clipped by 1 base and J by 8 bases, with 12 bases between them. CDR1 and CDR2 from the germline V gene are SGHNT and YYREEE (reference sequence). This CDR3 spans 14 amino acids. CDR3 protein: CASSLKQGGEKLFF. The CDR3 DNA reads as TGTGCCAGCAGCTTGAAACAGGGCGGAGAAAAACTGTTTTTT.

The V call is TRBV27, the J call TRBJ2-2; D may be TRBD2 (7 bases). Germline V gene sequence: CDR1 MNHEY, CDR2 SMNVEV (reference sequence). The CDR3 runs 16 residues. V was trimmed by 2 bases and J by 5 bases, leaving 15 bases between them. The CDR3 DNA sequence: TGTGCCAGCAGTTTAAGGGGGGGGGTACGGACCGGGGAGCTGTTTTTT. This encodes CASSLRGGVRTGELFF.

The rearrangement links TRBV6-5 to TRBJ2-3, with a tentative D call TRBD1 (6 bases). Trimming shortened V by 5 bases and J by 1 base, and 7 bases separated the two germline ends. Germline-derived CDR1 and CDR2 are MNHEY and SVGAGI. There are 13 residues in the CDR3. The CDR3: CASSRQGTDTQYF. CDR3 nucleotide sequence: TGTGCCAGCAGTCGACAGGGCACAGATACGCAGTATTTT.

J is TRBJ1-5 and V is TRBV7-9; a possible D gene is TRBD1 (6 bases). This CDR3 is 15 amino acids long. The germline gives CDR1 SEHNR, CDR2 FQNEAQ (reference sequence). The V gene lost 0 bases and the J gene lost 2 bases, with 8 bases spanning the gap. DNA of the CDR3: TGTGCCAGCAGCTTAGCGGGGGCTGGCAATCAGCCCCAGCATTTT. Encoded protein: CASSLAGAGNQPQHF.

J is TRBJ2-3 and V is TRBV6-4; TRBD1 might be the D (5 bases). Germline assignment: CDR1 MRHNA and CDR2 SNTAGT. The CDR3 is made up of 14 amino acids. Deletions cut 0 bases from V and 3 bases from J, with 7 bases between. The CDR3 sequence is CASSDSAGTDTQYF. CDR3 bases: TGTGCCAGCAGTGACTCTGCAGGGACAGATACGCAGTATTTT.

The genes are TRBV12-5 and TRBJ1-2; weak D call: TRBD1 (6 bases). V lost 0 bases to trimming and J lost 4 bases, with 9 bases between them. This CDR3 region has 14 residues. Germline-derived CDR1 and CDR2 are LGHNT and FRNRAP. CDR3 amino acids: CASGLVDRSYGYTF. In DNA, the CDR3 is TGTGCTAGTGGTTTGGTAGACAGGTCCTATGGCTACACCTTC.

This rearrangement joins TRBV5-1 to TRBJ1-6; D is undetermined. Germline V gene sequence: CDR1 SGHRS, CDR2 YFSETQ. The CDR3 sequence is 14 residues long. With 4 bases removed from V and 6 bases from J, the gap between germline ends came to 11 bases. DNA of the CDR3: TGCGCCAGCAGCCCGGAGGGCATTAATTCACCCCTCCACTTT. This encodes CASSPEGINSPLHF.

The J gene is TRBJ1-5, the V gene TRBV2; the D is unclear. Germline assignment: CDR1 SNHLY and CDR2 FYNNEI. The CDR3 is made up of 12 amino acids. V lost 6 bases, J lost 4 bases, and 7 bases lay in between. The DNA of the CDR3 is TGTGCCAGCAGCTTATCGAATCAGCCCCAGCATTTT. Its translation: CASSLSNQPQHF.

The chain carries TRBV5-1 and TRBJ2-7; D possibly corresponds to TRBD1 (5 bases). Germline V gene lookup returns CDR1 SGHRS and CDR2 YFSETQ. This CDR3 is built from 13 residues. V was shortened by 6 bases and J by 4 bases, with 14 bases between the two germline ends. DNA of the CDR3: TGCGCCAGCACCCCCTTGGGGCAATACGAGCAGTACTTC. It translates to CASTPLGQYEQYF.

As DNA, the CDR3 is TGTGCCAGCAGCTCGTGGACCCTCGGGGGCTACGAGCAGTACTTC. It translates to CASSSWTLGGYEQYF. This sequence joins TRBV5-4 and TRBJ2-7; D is perhaps TRBD2 (6 bases). Germline CDR1 is SGHNT and CDR2 is YYREEE (reference sequence). The CDR3 runs to 15 residues. V lost 3 bases, J lost 3 bases, and 16 bases lay in between.

This clone was counted a few times. V is TRBV10-1 and J is TRBJ2-1; D might be TRBD1 (6 bases). The ends were cut back, 6 bases at V and 10 bases at J, with 16 bases in the middle. CDR1 is WNHNN, CDR2 SYGVQD, per germline (reference sequence). This CDR3 is built from 13 residues. The DNA of the CDR3 is TGCGCCAGCAGCTACTCAGGGGTAGGAGAGCAGTTCTTC. This gives the protein CASSYSGVGEQFF.

This clone was counted between two and nine times. The chain uses TRBV27 and TRBJ1-5; D call uncertain. Germline V gene sequence: CDR1 MNHEY, CDR2 SMNVEV (reference sequence). Trimming took 1 base from V and 7 from J, leaving 17 bases between them. The CDR3 length is 16 residues. CDR3 sequence reads: CASSLYGLPTGQPQHF. The DNA for the CDR3 is TGTGCCAGCAGTTTATACGGACTGCCCACCGGACAGCCCCAGCATTTT.

This rearrangement joins TRBV28 to TRBJ1-2; a weak D match, TRBD1 (6 bases). Trimming shortened V by 2 bases and J by 6 bases, and 16 bases separated the two germline ends. CDR1 is MDHEN, CDR2 SYDVKM, per germline. The CDR3 sequence is 15 residues long. The CDR3 region is CASSLEQQGVNGYTF. CDR3 bases: TGTGCCAGCAGTTTAGAGCAACAGGGTGTAAATGGCTACACCTTC.

CDR3 sequence: CASSPGTNQPQHF. The CDR3 bases are TGCGCCAGCAGCCCGGGAACCAATCAGCCCCAGCATTTT. The chain uses TRBV5-1 and TRBJ1-5; no reliable D call. V was pared by 4 bases and J by 3 bases, with 8 bases between. CDR1 SGHRS and CDR2 YFSETQ come from the germline V gene. The CDR3 spans 13 residues.

This clone is a singleton in its sample. The J gene is TRBJ2-7, the V gene TRBV7-7; D perhaps matches TRBD2 (6 bases). The germline V and J ends were trimmed by 5 bases and 0 bases, with 11 bases remaining between them. The V gene's germline CDR1 is SSHAT and CDR2 FNYEAQ (reference sequence). The CDR3 extends over 14 amino acids. The CDR3: CASSPLGSSYEQYF. CDR3 sequence (DNA): TGTGCCAGCAGCCCTCTCGGGAGCTCCTACGAGCAGTACTTC.

The chain links TRBV5-4 to TRBJ2-4; 9 bases agree with TRBD1. CDR3 length equals 14 residues. From germline, CDR1 is SGHNT and CDR2 YYREEE (reference sequence). Trimming at V came to 4 bases and at J to 7 bases, leaving 6 bases not matched to a gene. The CDR3: CASSRGTGRNIQYF. The CDR3 DNA is TGTGCCAGCAGCCGCGGGACAGGGAGGAACATTCAGTACTTC.

The chain combines TRBV7-8 with TRBJ2-7; D might be TRBD2 (6 bases). CDR1 is SGHVS and CDR2 is FQNEAQ in the germline V gene. Trimming took 5 bases from V and 2 from J, leaving 13 bases between them. The CDR3 runs 14 residues. This CDR3 reads CASSRVGGPYEQYF. CDR3 sequence (DNA): TGTGCCAGCAGCCGAGTGGGGGGACCCTACGAGCAGTACTTC.

The V call is TRBV28, the J call TRBJ2-7, with 11 bases lining up with TRBD2. CDR1 is MDHEN and CDR2 is SYDVKM in the germline V gene. J was trimmed by 5 bases and V by 7 bases; bases with no gene match: 22. This CDR3 is built from 19 residues. The CDR3 DNA sequence: TGTGCCAGCATGACGGAGGGACGAGGGACTAGCGGCCCCCTGGACGAGCAGTACTTC. It yields the protein CASMTEGRGTSGPLDEQYF.

The gene calls are TRBV10-1 and TRBJ2-7, with no clear D. V lost 0 bases to trimming and J lost 3 bases, with 6 bases between them. CDR3 length: 13 residues. The germline V gene has CDR1 WNHNN and CDR2 SYGVQD (reference sequence). CDR3 loop: CASSESRIYEQYF. The CDR3 coding sequence is TGCGCCAGCAGTGAGTCGAGGATCTACGAGCAGTACTTC.

This chain connects TRBV5-1 to TRBJ2-7; weak D call: TRBD1 (6 bases). Germline-derived CDR1 and CDR2 are SGHRS and YFSETQ. This CDR3 comprises 14 residues. Trimming removed 0 bases from V and 5 bases from J, with 12 bases in between. CDR3 sequence: CASSLGQGFDEQYF. The CDR3 nucleotides read TGCGCCAGCAGCTTGGGCCAGGGGTTCGACGAGCAGTACTTC.